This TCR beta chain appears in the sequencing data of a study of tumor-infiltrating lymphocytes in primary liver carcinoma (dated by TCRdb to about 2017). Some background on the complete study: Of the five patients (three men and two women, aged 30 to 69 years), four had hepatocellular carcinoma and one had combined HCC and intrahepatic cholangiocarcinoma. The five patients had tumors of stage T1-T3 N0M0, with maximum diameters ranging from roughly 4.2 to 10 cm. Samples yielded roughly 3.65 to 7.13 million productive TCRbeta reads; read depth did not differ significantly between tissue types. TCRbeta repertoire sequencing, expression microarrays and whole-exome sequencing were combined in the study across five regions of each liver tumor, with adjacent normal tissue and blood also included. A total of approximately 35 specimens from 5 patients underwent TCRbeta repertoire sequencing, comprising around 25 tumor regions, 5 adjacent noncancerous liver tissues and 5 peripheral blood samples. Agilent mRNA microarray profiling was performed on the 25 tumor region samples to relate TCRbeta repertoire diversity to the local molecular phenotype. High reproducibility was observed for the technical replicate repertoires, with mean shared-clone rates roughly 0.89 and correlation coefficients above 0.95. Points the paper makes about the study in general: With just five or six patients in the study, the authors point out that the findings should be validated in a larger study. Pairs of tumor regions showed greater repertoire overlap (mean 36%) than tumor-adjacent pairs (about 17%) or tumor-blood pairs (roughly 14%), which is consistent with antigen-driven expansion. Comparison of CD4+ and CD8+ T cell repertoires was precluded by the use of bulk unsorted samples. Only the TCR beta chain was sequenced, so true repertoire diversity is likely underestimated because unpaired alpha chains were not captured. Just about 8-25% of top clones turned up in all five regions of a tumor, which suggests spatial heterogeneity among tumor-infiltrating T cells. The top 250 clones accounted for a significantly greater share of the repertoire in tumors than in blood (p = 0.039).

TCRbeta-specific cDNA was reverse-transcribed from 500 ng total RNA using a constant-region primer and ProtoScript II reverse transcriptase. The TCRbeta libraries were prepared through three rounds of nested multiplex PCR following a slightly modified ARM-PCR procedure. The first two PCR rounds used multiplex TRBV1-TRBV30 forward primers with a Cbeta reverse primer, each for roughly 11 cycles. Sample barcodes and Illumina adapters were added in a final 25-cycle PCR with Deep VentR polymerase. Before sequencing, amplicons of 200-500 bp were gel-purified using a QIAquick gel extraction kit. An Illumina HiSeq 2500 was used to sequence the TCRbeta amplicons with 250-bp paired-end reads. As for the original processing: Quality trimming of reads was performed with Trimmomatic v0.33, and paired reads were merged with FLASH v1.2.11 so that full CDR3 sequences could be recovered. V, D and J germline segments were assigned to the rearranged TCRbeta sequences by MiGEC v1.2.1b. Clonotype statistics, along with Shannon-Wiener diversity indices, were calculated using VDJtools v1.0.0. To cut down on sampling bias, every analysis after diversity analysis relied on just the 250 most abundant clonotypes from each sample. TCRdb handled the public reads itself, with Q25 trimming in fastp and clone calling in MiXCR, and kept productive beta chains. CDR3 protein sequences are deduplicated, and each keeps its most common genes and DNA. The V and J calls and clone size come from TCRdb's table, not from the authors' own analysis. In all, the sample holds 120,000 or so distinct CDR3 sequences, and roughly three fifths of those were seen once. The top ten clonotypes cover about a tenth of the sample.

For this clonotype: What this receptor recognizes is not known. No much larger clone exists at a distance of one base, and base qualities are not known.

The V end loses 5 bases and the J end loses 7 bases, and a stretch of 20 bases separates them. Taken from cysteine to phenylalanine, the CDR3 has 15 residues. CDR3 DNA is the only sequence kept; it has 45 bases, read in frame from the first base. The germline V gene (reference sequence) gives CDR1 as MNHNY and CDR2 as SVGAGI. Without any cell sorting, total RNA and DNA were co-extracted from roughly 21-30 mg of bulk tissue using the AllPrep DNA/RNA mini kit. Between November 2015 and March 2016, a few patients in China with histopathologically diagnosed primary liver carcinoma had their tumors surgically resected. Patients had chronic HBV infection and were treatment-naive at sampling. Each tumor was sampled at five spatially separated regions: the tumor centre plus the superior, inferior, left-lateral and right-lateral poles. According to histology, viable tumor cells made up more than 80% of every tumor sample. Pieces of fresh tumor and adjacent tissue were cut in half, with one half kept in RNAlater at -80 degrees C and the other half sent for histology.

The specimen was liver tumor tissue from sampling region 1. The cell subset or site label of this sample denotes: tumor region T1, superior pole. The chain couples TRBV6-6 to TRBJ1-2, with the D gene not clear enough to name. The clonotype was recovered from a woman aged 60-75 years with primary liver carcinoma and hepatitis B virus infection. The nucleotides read TGTGCCAGCAGTCACGGACCCCGAGACGGCTGTGGCTACACCTTC. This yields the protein CASSHGPRDGCGYTF.